These T cell receptor beta chains were read from a single sample in a study of Tregs in tolerant kidney transplant recipients. Produced via immunoSEQ multiplex PCR; TCRdb's table is partial and in-frame only. The sample holds just under 65,000 clones, approximately 98% seen once. Material: Tregs from blood, obtained before the transplant. The receptors here all came from a human donor who received a combined kidney and bone marrow transplant. The CDR3 runs from the conserved cysteine through the conserved F or W. The D gene is left open where the match is weak. Part of the rows lack a size; the others show once, few, many or a class for expanded clones.

clone_size d_call j_call v_call cdr3_aa cdr3_nt
. . TRBJ2-5 TRBV5-4 CASSLGGTQKSETQYF TGTGCCAGCAGCTTGGGAGGAACCCAAAAATCAGAGACCCAGTACTTC
. TRBD2 TRBJ2-2 TRBV2 CASSPSSGLNTGELFF TGTGCCAGCTCCCCATCTAGCGGCTTGAACACCGGGGAGCTGTTTTTT
once . TRBJ2-1 TRBV5-1 CASSLGIGRPYNEQFF TGCGCCAGCAGCTTGGGAATAGGGAGGCCCTACAATGAGCAGTTCTTC
. . TRBJ2-7 TRBV28 CASRASGAQYF TGTGCCAGCAGGGCTTCAGGTGCGCAGTACTTC
. TRBD2 TRBJ2-7 TRBV6-5 CASSYSKGEGYEQYF TGTGCCAGCAGTTACTCTAAAGGGGAGGGCTACGAGCAGTACTTC
. . TRBJ2-3 TRBV5-8 CASSLLVGDTQYF TGTGCCAGCAGCTTACTAGTTGGGGATACGCAGTATTTT
once TRBD2 TRBJ2-1 TRBV11-3 CASSSTSGGANEQFF TGTGCCAGCAGCTCGACTAGCGGGGGGGCTAATGAGCAGTTCTTC
. . TRBJ1-3 TRBV30 CAWSSKWESSGNTIYF TGTGCCTGGAGTTCCAAGTGGGAGAGCTCTGGAAACACCATATATTTT
once TRBD2 TRBJ2-7 TRBV4-1 CASSQGREGRYEQYF TGCGCCAGCAGCCAAGGGCGGGAGGGCCGGTACGAGCAGTACTTC
once . TRBJ2-2 TRBV29-1 CSVEDFSGTGELFF TGCAGCGTTGAAGACTTTAGCGGAACCGGGGAGCTGTTTTTT
. TRBD1 TRBJ2-3 TRBV5-1 CASRTNGQGTDTQYF TGCGCCAGCAGAACAAACGGACAGGGCACAGATACGCAGTATTTT
once TRBD2 TRBJ2-5 TRBV4-3 CASSQVKGAGGETQYF TGCGCCAGCAGCCAAGTTAAAGGGGCGGGGGGGGAGACCCAGTACTTC
. . TRBJ1-1 TRBV4-3 CASSQVNRVGEAFF TGCGCCAGCAGCCAAGTTAACAGGGTGGGTGAAGCTTTCTTT
. . TRBJ2-5 TRBV5-1 CASSFRGLLQETQYF TGCGCCAGCAGCTTCCGGGGGTTGCTTCAAGAGACCCAGTACTTC
. . TRBJ2-7 TRBV6-1 CASKTTIRGYEQYF TGTGCCAGTAAGACGACCATCCGGGGCTACGAGCAGTACTTC
. TRBD2 TRBJ2-1 TRBV29-1 CSAGRGAGGYNEQFF TGCAGCGCTGGGAGGGGTGCGGGAGGGTACAATGAGCAGTTCTTC
. TRBD2 TRBJ2-1 TRBV7-2 CASGSRLAGGNEQFF TGTGCCAGCGGATCCCGACTAGCGGGGGGCAATGAGCAGTTCTTC
. TRBD2 TRBJ2-7 TRBV15 CATSKREGREQYF TGTGCCACCAGCAAGCGGGAGGGGCGGGAGCAGTACTTC
. TRBD2 TRBJ2-5 TRBV10-3 CAISYSGGGEETQYF TGTGCCATCAGCTACAGCGGGGGAGGAGAGGAGACCCAGTACTTC
. TRBD1 TRBJ2-1 TRBV11-3 CASSPRTGQDEQFF TGTGCCAGCAGCCCAAGGACAGGGCAGGATGAGCAGTTCTTC
. . TRBJ2-4 TRBV11-3 CASSPGIAKNIQYF TGTGCCAGCAGCCCGGGGATAGCCAAAAACATTCAGTACTTC
. . TRBJ2-6 TRBV14 CASSQDKPAGANVLTF TGTGCCAGCAGCCAAGATAAGCCAGCGGGGGCCAACGTCCTGACTTTC
few . TRBJ2-5 TRBV7-7 CASSENRVETQYF TGTGCCAGCAGCGAAAACAGGGTAGAGACCCAGTACTTC
. . TRBJ2-5 TRBV18 CASSPLIGELVETQYF TGTGCCAGCTCACCACTGATCGGGGAACTGGTAGAGACCCAGTACTTC
. . TRBJ2-3 TRBV6-6 CATDEADTQYF TGTGCCACCGATGAGGCAGATACGCAGTATTTT
. TRBD2 TRBJ2-1 TRBV27 CASRGLAGSYNEQFF TGTGCCAGCAGGGGACTAGCGGGATCCTACAATGAGCAGTTCTTC
. TRBD1 TRBJ2-7 TRBV5-1 CASSLAGTGEREQYF TGCGCCAGCAGCTTGGCCGGGACAGGGGAGCGGGAGCAGTACTTC
. TRBD1 TRBJ2-3 TRBV7-8 CASSLVDRGTDTQYF TGTGCCAGCAGCTTAGTGGACAGGGGCACAGATACGCAGTATTTT
. TRBD2 TRBJ2-5 TRBV11-2 CASSILAGGHQETQYF TGTGCCAGCAGCATACTAGCGGGGGGGCACCAAGAGACCCAGTACTTC
. TRBD2 TRBJ2-3 TRBV27 CASSSPKLAGTDTQYF TGTGCCAGCAGTTCCCCAAAACTAGCGGGAACAGATACGCAGTATTTT
. TRBD1 TRBJ2-7 TRBV27 CASSLSLGGVAYEQYF TGTGCCAGCAGTTTATCGCTAGGGGGCGTAGCCTACGAGCAGTACTTC
. . TRBJ1-1 TRBV27 CASSLLRGYTEAFF TGTGCCAGCAGTTTACTTAGGGGGTACACTGAAGCTTTCTTT
. TRBD2 TRBJ2-1 TRBV27 CASSLRTSSYNEQFF TGTGCCAGCAGTTTGCGGACTAGCTCCTACAATGAGCAGTTCTTC
. . TRBJ2-7 TRBV20-1 CSVGHPLEQYF TGCAGTGTCGGACACCCACTCGAGCAGTACTTC
. TRBD1 TRBJ2-2 TRBV29-1 CSVEYRDREGGELFF TGCAGCGTTGAATACCGGGACAGGGAGGGCGGGGAGCTGTTTTTT
once . TRBJ1-4 TRBV27 CASSFVGQINEKLFF TGTGCCAGCAGTTTTGTTGGACAGATTAATGAAAAACTGTTTTTT
once . TRBJ1-1 TRBV18 CASSLLTVNTEAFF TGTGCCAGCTCACTATTGACAGTGAACACTGAAGCTTTCTTT
. . TRBJ2-5 TRBV19 CASSMNSPYQETQYF TGTGCCAGTAGTATGAACTCCCCGTACCAAGAGACCCAGTACTTC
. . TRBJ1-4 TRBV7-9 CASSLEQGEKLFF TGTGCCAGCAGCTTAGAACAGGGTGAAAAACTGTTTTTT
. TRBD2 TRBJ2-5 TRBV18 CASSPRAGVGETQYF TGTGCCAGCTCCCCGCGGGCGGGGGTCGGCGAGACCCAGTACTTC
. . TRBJ1-4 TRBV5-1 CASSLDGRGEKLFF TGCGCCAGCAGCTTGGATGGCAGGGGTGAAAAACTGTTTTTT
. . TRBJ1-1 TRBV9 CASSVLQGLNTEAFF TGTGCCAGCAGCGTACTACAGGGTTTGAACACTGAAGCTTTCTTT
. . TRBJ1-6 TRBV7-2 CASSPVRGYSPLHF TGTGCCAGCAGCCCCGTTAGAGGGTATTCACCCCTCCACTTT
. . TRBJ1-3 TRBV5-5 CASSFLQGFNTIYF TGTGCCAGCAGCTTTCTACAGGGATTCAACACCATATATTTT
. . TRBJ2-5 TRBV28 CASSLGATEVETQYF TGTGCCAGCAGTCTGGGCGCGACCGAAGTAGAGACCCAGTACTTC
. TRBD1 TRBJ1-1 TRBV9 CASSPRTGRTEAFF TGTGCCAGCAGCCCGCGGACAGGGAGGACTGAAGCTTTCTTT
. TRBD1 TRBJ2-7 TRBV5-1 CASSIGQGGEQYF TGCGCCAGCAGCATAGGACAGGGTGGCGAGCAGTACTTC
. TRBD1 TRBJ2-5 TRBV29-1 CSVEDAGGPEETQYF TGCAGCGTTGAAGATGCAGGGGGCCCAGAAGAGACCCAGTACTTC
. TRBD1 TRBJ2-7 TRBV9 CASSKQGAIGEQYF TGTGCCAGCAGCAAACAGGGGGCGATAGGCGAGCAGTACTTC
. . TRBJ1-3 TRBV2 CASRVGGAGNTIYF TGTGCCAGCAGGGTAGGGGGGGCTGGAAACACCATATATTTT
. TRBD1 TRBJ2-5 TRBV5-1 CASSPGTGDQTQYF TGCGCCAGCAGCCCCGGGACAGGGGACCAGACCCAGTACTTC
. . TRBJ2-3 TRBV9 CASSVEGVTDTQYF TGTGCCAGCAGCGTAGAAGGGGTAACAGATACGCAGTATTTT
. TRBD2 TRBJ2-3 TRBV27 CASSYKAGGRASSTDTQYF TGTGCCAGCAGTTATAAAGCGGGAGGGAGGGCTTCTAGCACAGATACGCAGTATTTT
. TRBD1 TRBJ1-5 TRBV18 CASSQSTGDQPQHF TGTGCCAGCTCACAATCGACAGGGGATCAGCCCCAGCATTTT